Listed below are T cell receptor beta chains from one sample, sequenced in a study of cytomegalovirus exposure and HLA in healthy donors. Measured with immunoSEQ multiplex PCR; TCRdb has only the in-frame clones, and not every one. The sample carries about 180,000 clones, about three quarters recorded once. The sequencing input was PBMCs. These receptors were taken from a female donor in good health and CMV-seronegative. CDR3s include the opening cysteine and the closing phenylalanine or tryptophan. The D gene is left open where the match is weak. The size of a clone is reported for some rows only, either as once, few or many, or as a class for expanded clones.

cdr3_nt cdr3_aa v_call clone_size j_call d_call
TGTGCCAGCAGCCCCCGAGGACCAGGAGGCTATGGCTACACCTTC CASSPRGPGGYGYTF TRBV13 few TRBJ1-2 NA
TGTGCCAGTAGCTTTAGGGGCACTGACGAGCAGTACTTC CASSFRGTDEQYF TRBV19 NA TRBJ2-7 NA
TGTGCCAGCAGCCCCGCGGGGGGGCCTGTCGGTGAGCAGTTCTTC CASSPAGGPVGEQFF TRBV7-9 NA TRBJ2-1 TRBD2
TGCGCCACCAGCCGGGACAGGCGTTCACCCCTCCACTTT CATSRDRRSPLHF TRBV10-2 NA TRBJ1-6 TRBD1
TGCGCCAGCAGTCAAACCGGGACAGGCCAAGAGACCCAGTACTTC CASSQTGTGQETQYF TRBV4-1 NA TRBJ2-5 TRBD1
TGTGCCAGCAGCCACCCCCGAGGACAGTTTAGCACAGATACGCAGTATTTT CASSHPRGQFSTDTQYF TRBV5-4 NA TRBJ2-3 NA
TGTGCCAGCAGCTTAGAACAGGGACTAGCCCGGGGCGAGCAGTACTTC CASSLEQGLARGEQYF TRBV7-2 NA TRBJ2-7 TRBD2
TGTGCCAGCAGGTCAACAGGGGAAGAGACCCAGTACTTC CASRSTGEETQYF TRBV28 NA TRBJ2-5 TRBD1
TGTGCCAGCAGCCCCGGAGGCGGGAGGAGGGATACGCAGTATTTT CASSPGGGRRDTQYF TRBV5-4 NA TRBJ2-3 TRBD2
TGTGCCAGCAGCTTAGATAGGGGGGAAAAACTGTTTTTT CASSLDRGEKLFF TRBV11-2 NA TRBJ1-4 NA
TGCGCCAGCAGCTTGGGACAGGGGGATGTCTATGGCTACACCTTC CASSLGQGDVYGYTF TRBV5-1 NA TRBJ1-2 TRBD1
TGTGCAAGTCGCTTAGTACATTGTGACCAAGCGCTGTATTTT CASRLVHCDQALYF TRBV12-2 NA TRBJ2-3 NA
TGTGCCAGCACAAGAGAGGGCCTTAGCAATCAGCCCCAGCATTTT CASTREGLSNQPQHF TRBV2 NA TRBJ1-5 NA
TGTGCCAGCAGCCTAGCGGGAGTTGTTTACGAGCAGTACTTC CASSLAGVVYEQYF TRBV5-5 NA TRBJ2-7 TRBD2
TGTGCCAGCAGCGTACGGGACTTCTTCGGATTCTACCTTTCCTACGAGCAGTACTTC CASSVRDFFGFYLSYEQYF TRBV5-4 NA TRBJ2-7 NA
TGTGCCAGCAGCCTGGGACAGGGAACTGAAGCTTTCTTT CASSLGQGTEAFF TRBV7-2 NA TRBJ1-1 TRBD1
TGTGCCAGCAGCTTGCCGGGACAGCGCTACGAGCAGTACTTC CASSLPGQRYEQYF TRBV5-8 NA TRBJ2-7 TRBD1
TGTGCCACCAGCAGAGAGACAGGATGGGAGACCCAGTACTTC CATSRETGWETQYF TRBV15 NA TRBJ2-5 NA
TGTGCCAGCAGCTTGGGCCCAGCGGGGTACAATGAGCAGTTCTTC CASSLGPAGYNEQFF TRBV7-2 NA TRBJ2-1 TRBD2
TGTGCCAGCAGCTGGGGGGTCGGAGAGCAGTACTTC CASSWGVGEQYF TRBV5-4 NA TRBJ2-7 NA
TGTGCCAGCAGCCTCAACGGCTACGAGCAGTACTTC CASSLNGYEQYF TRBV7-3 NA TRBJ2-7 NA
TGTGCCAGCAGCCAAGGTGTTGGGGGGGCCGCCTACGAGCAGTACTTC CASSQGVGGAAYEQYF TRBV4-2 NA TRBJ2-7 NA
TGCGCCAGCAGCCTCCGGGAGGATCAGCCCCAGCATTTT CASSLREDQPQHF TRBV4-1 NA TRBJ1-5 NA
TGTGCCAGCAGCCCGGGACTAGTATCTGATTCCGGGGAGCTGTTTTTT CASSPGLVSDSGELFF TRBV11-3 NA TRBJ2-2 TRBD2
TGTGCCTGGAGTCTTTCACATGGGACAGGAAGCAATCAGCCCCAGCATTTT CAWSLSHGTGSNQPQHF TRBV30 NA TRBJ1-5 TRBD1
TGCGCCAGCAGCCCCCTACTGAGATTCTCCCGGGACAGGGCAACCTACGAGCAGTACTTC CASSPLLRFSRDRATYEQYF TRBV4-1 NA TRBJ2-7 TRBD1
TGTGCCAGCAGCGATGGTTCGGAGCTGGACACTGAAGCTTTCTTT CASSDGSELDTEAFF TRBV5-4 few TRBJ1-1 NA
TGTGCCAGCAGCTCTCAGACTCGAAACTACGAGCAGTACTTC CASSSQTRNYEQYF TRBV11-2 NA TRBJ2-7 NA
TGTGCCAGCAGTTTATCCGGGACAGGGGTCAATCAGCCCCAGCATTTT CASSLSGTGVNQPQHF TRBV27 few TRBJ1-5 TRBD1
TGCGCCAGCAGCTTCGGGACAGGGAGCGAGCAGTACTTC CASSFGTGSEQYF TRBV5-1 NA TRBJ2-7 TRBD1
TGTGCCAGCAGTTTATCGGGGAGGGTACAAGCTTTCTTT CASSLSGRVQAFF TRBV28 NA TRBJ1-1 NA
TGTGCCATCCGACTAGCGGGAGACAACAATGAGCAGTTCTTC CAIRLAGDNNEQFF TRBV10-3 NA TRBJ2-1 TRBD2
TGTGCCAGCTTCGACGGCCTAGGTTTCTATGGCTACACCTTC CASFDGLGFYGYTF TRBV18 NA TRBJ1-2 NA
TGCGCCAGCAGCCAATATCTTACAGGGGCGCCCCCCTACGAGCAGTACTTC CASSQYLTGAPPYEQYF TRBV4-3 NA TRBJ2-7 TRBD1
TGCGCCAGCAGCCAGGAACAGGATAGCATAAGCTATGGCTACACCTTC CASSQEQDSISYGYTF TRBV4-1 NA TRBJ1-2 NA
TGTGCCTGGCGAATTGAAGCGGGAGTAGGCCCCTACGAGCAGTACTTC CAWRIEAGVGPYEQYF TRBV30 few TRBJ2-7 TRBD2
TGTGCCAGTAGTTTGAGGGGGACTGAAGCTTTCTTT CASSLRGTEAFF TRBV19 few TRBJ1-1 NA
TGTGCCAGCAGCTTATTTCCGGCGGGCGGGAAGAATGAGCAGTTCTTC CASSLFPAGGKNEQFF TRBV7-9 NA TRBJ2-1 NA
TGTGCCTGGGTACCGGGACTAGCGCACAATGAGCAGTTCTTC CAWVPGLAHNEQFF TRBV30 few TRBJ2-1 TRBD2
TGTGCCAGCAGCTTAGTGGGCAACTACAATGAGCAGTTCTTC CASSLVGNYNEQFF TRBV7-9 NA TRBJ2-1 NA
TGTGCCAGTTTGCTTGGGGGGACGGAAGCTTTCTTT CASLLGGTEAFF TRBV6-5 NA TRBJ1-1 NA
TGTGCCAGCAGCACCCGACGGACAGATAATTCACCCCTCCACTTT CASSTRRTDNSPLHF TRBV7-2 NA TRBJ1-6 NA
TGTGCCAGCTCACTCCTAGACCGGGGGGGGTACCAAGAGACCCAGTACTTC CASSLLDRGGYQETQYF TRBV5-6 NA TRBJ2-5 TRBD2
TGTGCCAGTAGTATAGACCGAACCCCGGGCTATGGCTACACCTTC CASSIDRTPGYGYTF TRBV19 NA TRBJ1-2 NA
TGTGCCAGTCGTTTGTTCTCTGGGGCCAACGTCCTGACTTTC CASRLFSGANVLTF TRBV19 few TRBJ2-6 NA
TGTGCCAGCAGCCGGGTAGTCTATGGCTACACCTTC CASSRVVYGYTF TRBV28 NA TRBJ1-2 NA
TGCGCCAGCAGCCATTCCCTTATCCGGAAGGGGGGCACAGATACGCAGTATTTT CASSHSLIRKGGTDTQYF TRBV4-3 NA TRBJ2-3 NA
TGCGCCAGCAGGGAGAGGGATGCCGGGGAGCTGTTTTTT CASRERDAGELFF TRBV5-1 NA TRBJ2-2 NA
TGTGCCAGCAGCTCGGGACTAGCGGGGGGGATCTACAATGAGCAGTTCTTC CASSSGLAGGIYNEQFF TRBV7-6 NA TRBJ2-1 TRBD2
TGTGCCAGCAGTCCGGGCGGGGGGTGGCATCAGCCCCAGCATTTT CASSPGGGWHQPQHF TRBV28 once TRBJ1-5 NA
TGTGCCATCAAAGACAGGGAGGATGAAAAACTGTTTTTT CAIKDREDEKLFF TRBV10-3 NA TRBJ1-4 TRBD1
TGTGCCAGCAGCCCGAGGGGGGGTAGCGGTTACGAGCAGTACTTC CASSPRGGSGYEQYF TRBV5-5 NA TRBJ2-7 NA
TGCAGTGGGGGAGACAATGGGCAGTTCTTC CSGGDNGQFF TRBV20-1 once TRBJ2-1 NA
TGTGCCAGCAGCTTAGCGAGACTAGCGGGAGTCTACGAGCAGTACTTC CASSLARLAGVYEQYF TRBV7-2 NA TRBJ2-7 TRBD2
TGTGCCAGCAGAAGGGGTAGCGGGAGTTACAATGAGCAGTTCTTC CASRRGSGSYNEQFF TRBV2 NA TRBJ2-1 TRBD2